The present T cell receptor (beta chain) was sequenced within a study of blood T cell repertoires in COVID-19. The CDR3 has 14 residues. Germline assignment: CDR1 SGHAT and CDR2 FQNNGV. Deletions cut 3 bases from V and 3 bases from J, with 11 bases between. Data came from immunoSEQ multiplex PCR; TCRdb stores just in-frame clones and leaves some out. The data hold 400,000 or so clones, with 88% observed a single time. All enrollees were roughly 18 to 100 years old and from about two dozen US areas. Source material: PBMCs or T cells enriched from blood (not recorded which). The rearrangement links TRBV11-2 to TRBJ1-1; perhaps TRBD1 as D (6 bases). The receptor was derived from a woman aged 40-49 years with acute COVID-19. This chain's CDR3 is CASSFGQHHTEAFF. CDR3 sequence (DNA): TGTGCCAGCAGCTTTGGACAGCACCACACTGAAGCTTTCTTT.